These 27 T cell receptor beta chains were all obtained from the same sample, sequenced in a study of cytotoxic CD8 clonotypes in ibrutinib-treated CLL (dated by TCRdb to about 2021). The library came from the immunoSEQ multiplex PCR assay. TCRdb stores this immuneACCESS table with in-frame sequences only. Part of the clones is absent; in the studies checked, under half of the shortfall reflects unresolved V genes, and no reason is known for the rest. The sample yields about 300,000 clones; roughly 70% were counted once. The ten largest clones take up approximately 6% of the sample. Material: PBMCs, obtained after 36 months of ibrutinib treatment. The receptors come from a human donor with chronic lymphocytic leukemia.

This clone was seen a single time. The chain employs TRBV11-3 and TRBJ2-1, with 13 nucleotides matching TRBD2. CDR3 length: 15 residues. Germline loops: CDR1 SGHNT, CDR2 YENEEA. V lost 5 bases and J lost 9; bases outside the gene matches: 7. CDR3: CASSPGLAGDGEQFF. CDR3 nucleotide sequence: TGTGCCAGCAGCCCTGGACTAGCGGGAGACGGTGAGCAGTTCTTC.

The chain is built from TRBV7-2 and TRBJ2-5; possibly TRBD2 for D (6 bases). Germline assignment: CDR1 SGHTA and CDR2 FQGNSA. V gave up 0 bases and J gave up 5 bases, with 25 bases separating them. The CDR3 length is 19 residues. Written as DNA, the CDR3 is TGTGCCAGCAGCTTAGCATTCGGCGGCGGCTCGGGAGATCGGGAGACCCAGTACTTC. Translated: CASSLAFGGGSGDRETQYF.

The V and J genes are TRBV6-4 and TRBJ1-1; D not certain. V was clipped by 2 bases and J by 1 base, with 11 bases between them. The CDR3 is made up of 15 amino acids. Germline V gene data show CDR1 as MRHNA and CDR2 as SNTAGT. The chain's CDR3 is CASSDPFKGNTEAFF. The DNA of the CDR3 is TGTGCCAGCAGTGACCCCTTCAAGGGGAACACTGAAGCTTTCTTT.

In this sample, this clone turned up a few times. The V call is TRBV6-5, the J call TRBJ1-4; tentatively, D is TRBD1 (5 bases). CDR3 length: 14 residues. Germline V gene lookup returns CDR1 MNHEY and CDR2 SVGAGI. V lost 6 bases to trimming and J lost 4 bases, with 12 bases between them. In DNA, the CDR3 is TGTGCCAGCAGCTGGGGGGATGATAATGAAAAACTGTTTTTT. Its protein product is CASSWGDDNEKLFF.

V and J are TRBV5-1 and TRBJ2-4; tentative D call: TRBD1 (5 bases). This CDR3 has 15 amino acids. Germline V gene lookup returns CDR1 SGHRS and CDR2 YFSETQ. Deletions cut 0 bases from V and 5 bases from J, with 12 bases between. The CDR3: CASSLVGRVENIQYF. The CDR3 coding sequence is TGCGCCAGCAGCTTGGTTGGCAGGGTCGAAAACATTCAGTACTTC.

The chain combines TRBV27 with TRBJ2-2; perhaps TRBD1 as D (6 bases). V was clipped by 1 base and J by 1 base, with 10 bases between them. CDR3 length: 16 amino acids. Per the germline V gene, CDR1 is MNHEY and CDR2 is SMNVEV (reference sequence). DNA of the CDR3: TGTGCCAGCAGTTTATGGTGGACAGAGAACACCGGGGAGCTGTTTTTT. Translating it yields CASSLWWTENTGELFF.

V gene TRBV15 combines with J gene TRBJ2-5; 12 nucleotides match TRBD2. There are 17 residues in the CDR3. V lost 0 bases, J lost 5 bases, and 7 bases stayed unmatched. Per the germline V gene, CDR1 is LNHNV and CDR2 is YYDKDF (reference sequence). This CDR3 reads CATSRDPSGGARETQYF. Written as DNA, the CDR3 is TGTGCCACCAGCAGAGACCCTAGCGGGGGGGCCCGGGAGACCCAGTACTTC.

In its sample, this clone was seen a few times. The rearrangement links TRBV19 to TRBJ2-7; possibly TRBD1 for D (6 bases). Trimming stripped 8 bases from V and 7 bases from J, with 21 bases between. Germline CDR1 and CDR2: LNHDA and SQIVND (reference sequence). This CDR3 has 14 amino acids. The CDR3 protein is CASGQGRALGEQYF. The CDR3 DNA reads TGTGCCAGTGGCCAGGGGCGGGCCCTCGGAGAGCAGTACTTC. Combining the CDR3 with reference TRBV19 and TRBJ2-7 gives the whole variable domain DGGITQSPKYLFRKEGQNVTLSCEQNLNHDAMYWYRQDPGQGLRLIYYSQIVNDFQKGDIAEGYSVSREKKESFPLTVTSAQKNPTAFYLCASGQGRALGEQYFGPGTRLTVT.

In its sample, this clone was seen a few times. This chain joins TRBV4-1 and TRBJ1-2; a possible D gene is TRBD1 (5 bases). V lost 1 base to trimming and J lost 6 bases, with 15 bases between them. This CDR3 comprises 15 residues. The germline gives CDR1 MGHRA, CDR2 YSYEKL. The CDR3 DNA follows: TGCGCCAGCAGCCAAGTAGGGGAGGCGGATGATGGCTACACCTTC. It is translated as CASSQVGEADDGYTF.

This sequence joins TRBV4-1 and TRBJ2-1; maybe TRBD2 (7 bases). This CDR3 region has 16 residues. Germline V lookup: CDR1 MGHRA, CDR2 YSYEKL. V was clipped by 3 bases and J by 5 bases, with 17 bases between them. The CDR3 is CASSHNWGGIDNEQFF. CDR3 sequence (DNA): TGCGCCAGCAGCCACAATTGGGGGGGCATCGACAATGAGCAGTTCTTC.

This sequence joins TRBV2 and TRBJ2-7; no firm D call. The CDR3 runs to 12 residues. Germline CDR1 is SNHLY and CDR2 is FYNNEI. Trimming took 7 bases from V and 3 from J, leaving 10 bases between them. This CDR3 reads CASIGNNYEQYF. CDR3 in DNA: TGTGCCAGCATTGGGAACAACTACGAGCAGTACTTC.

V is TRBV7-3 and J is TRBJ2-1, with unresolved D. This CDR3 region has 13 residues. The germline CDR1 and CDR2 sequences are SGHTA and FQGTGA. V was trimmed by 10 bases and J by 5 bases, leaving 15 bases between them. CDR3 DNA: TGTGCCACCACGCTTGGGCCTAACAATGAGCAGTTCTTC. This gives the protein CATTLGPNNEQFF.

This rearrangement joins TRBV13 to TRBJ2-3; maybe TRBD1 (6 bases). This CDR3 is built from 16 residues. Between the trimmed V and J ends, which lost 5 bases and 4 bases, there was a span of 19 bases. CDR1 and CDR2 from the germline V gene are PRHDT and FYEKMQ (reference sequence). In DNA form, the CDR3 reads TGTGCCAGCAGCAAACAGGGCCAGGGCAGATCAGATACGCAGTATTTT. Amino acid sequence: CASSKQGQGRSDTQYF. The whole variable domain, filled in from reference TRBV13 and TRBJ2-3, reads AAGVIQSPRHLIKEKRETATLKCYPIPRHDTVYWYQQGPGQDPQFLISFYEKMQSDKGSIPDRFSAQQFSDYHSELNMSSLELGDSALYFCASSKQGQGRSDTQYFGPGTRLTVL.

The rearrangement links TRBV18 to TRBJ2-1; D is ambiguous. Trimming cost V 1 base and J 4 bases, with 11 bases left between them. The CDR3 consists of 15 residues. Germline CDR1 and CDR2: KGHSH and LQKENI. DNA of the CDR3: TGTGCCAGCTCACCACAAGAGATGGGTTACAATGAGCAGTTCTTC. Translation: CASSPQEMGYNEQFF.

This clone was picked up one time. The CDR3, as DNA: TGTGCCAGCAGTGAATCCTCGTTTAGGGAGACCCAGTACTTC. This translates into CASSESSFRETQYF. The chain is built from TRBV25-1 and TRBJ2-5; D gene unclear. Germline loops: CDR1 MGHDK, CDR2 SYGVNS. The CDR3 is 14 residues long. V shed 1 base and J shed 5 bases, with 11 bases lying between them.

As concerns this clone: Other DNA sequences in the same sample also yield this CDR3. This rearrangement joins TRBV29-1 to TRBJ1-1; TRBD1 might be the D (5 bases). V lost 6 bases, J lost 4 bases, and 9 bases lay in between. The germline V gene has CDR1 SQVTM and CDR2 ANQGSEA. The CDR3 is made up of 11 amino acids. In DNA form, the CDR3 reads TGCAGCGTCCATAGGGGCACTGAAGCTTTCTTT. Translated, it gives CSVHRGTEAFF.

The chain couples TRBV4-3 to TRBJ2-3, with TRBD2 matching 7 bases. The CDR3 is 18 residues long. Germline trimming cut 0 bases from V and 2 bases from J; bases unmatched to any gene: 11. Germline lookup yields CDR1 LGHNA and CDR2 YSLEER. The CDR3 here is CASSQDWSSGLYTDTQYF. In DNA form, the CDR3 reads TGCGCCAGCAGCCAAGATTGGTCTAGCGGATTGTACACAGATACGCAGTATTTT.

V usage is TRBV18 and J usage is TRBJ1-1; no reliable D call. Deletions cut 4 bases from V and 0 bases from J, with 3 bases between. Per germline, CDR1 KGHSH and CDR2 LQKENI. This CDR3 has 12 residues. DNA for the CDR3: TGTGCCAGCTCACGGATGAACACTGAAGCTTTCTTT. Translating it yields CASSRMNTEAFF.

The count of this clone is one. The V gene is TRBV5-4, the J gene TRBJ2-2, with 8 bases aligning to TRBD1. The germline V gene encodes CDR1 SGHNT and CDR2 YYREEE (reference sequence). The CDR3 spans 16 residues. J gave up 0 bases and V 4 bases, and 5 bases lay outside the gene matches. The CDR3 is CASSPEQGANTGELFF. As DNA, the CDR3 is TGTGCCAGCAGCCCCGAACAGGGGGCGAACACCGGGGAGCTGTTTTTT.

J is TRBJ1-2 and V is TRBV29-1; weak D call: TRBD1 (5 bases). The germline CDR1 and CDR2 sequences are SQVTM and ANQGSEA. This CDR3 region has 12 residues. V was clipped by 6 bases and J by 1 base, with 9 bases between them. In DNA, the CDR3 is TGCAGCGTGCAGGGAATTAACTATGGCTACACCTTC. Its translation is CSVQGINYGYTF. The whole variable domain, remainder taken from reference TRBV29-1 and TRBJ1-2, is SAVISQKPSRDICQRGTSLTIQCQVDSQVTMMFWYRQQPGQSLTLIATANQGSEATYESGFVIDKFPISRPNLTFSTLTVSNMSPEDSSIYLCSVQGINYGYTFGSGTRLTVV.

Only a few counts were recorded for this clone. The chain has TRBV19 and TRBJ2-7; D unresolved. The ends were cut back, 5 bases at V and 3 bases at J, with 11 bases in the middle. The germline CDR1 and CDR2 sequences are LNHDA and SQIVND (reference sequence). The CDR3 is made up of 13 amino acids. The CDR3 sequence: CASSVDGYYEQYF. DNA for the CDR3: TGTGCCAGTAGTGTGGACGGTTACTACGAGCAGTACTTC.

This clone was found once. The chain couples TRBV5-4 to TRBJ1-2, with TRBD1 identical over 8 bases. Unmatched junction bases numbered 5, after V lost 0 bases and J lost 4 bases. The CDR3 sequence is 15 residues long. Germline V gene sequence: CDR1 SGHNT, CDR2 YYREEE (reference sequence). CDR3 amino acids: CASSLARGPLYGYTF. Here the CDR3 DNA reads TGTGCCAGCAGCTTGGCCAGGGGGCCTCTCTATGGCTACACCTTC.

The chain employs TRBV6-5 and TRBJ1-6; D call uncertain. The germline V gene has CDR1 MNHEY and CDR2 SVGAGI. Between the trimmed V and J ends, which lost 2 bases and 8 bases, there was a span of 7 bases. The CDR3 length is 13 residues. CDR3 nucleotide sequence: TGTGCCAGCAGTTACAGGTGGGATTCACCCCTCCACTTT. Its protein product is CASSYRWDSPLHF.

The rearrangement links TRBV15 to TRBJ1-4, with D unresolved. The V end was cut by 5 bases, the J end by 4 bases, with 11 bases between. Germline-derived CDR1 and CDR2 are LNHNV and YYDKDF (reference sequence). The CDR3 covers 14 residues. CDR3 DNA: TGTGCCACCAGCGGGGTGGAGATTAATGAAAAACTGTTTTTT. Its translation: CATSGVEINEKLFF.

The chain is built from TRBV11-2 and TRBJ1-5; D is uncertain. CDR1 and CDR2 (germline): SGHAT, FQNNGV. CDR3 length: 15 residues. The V end lost 1 base, the J end lost 0 bases, and 7 bases lay between the germline ends. CDR3 sequence: CASSLGRVSNQPQHF. The CDR3 bases are TGTGCCAGCAGCTTAGGTCGGGTTAGCAATCAGCCCCAGCATTTT.

The gene calls are TRBV5-1 and TRBJ1-1, with 10 nucleotides matching TRBD1. V shed 2 bases and J 5 bases; nucleotides not matched to a gene: 6. Looked up from germline, CDR1 is SGHRS and CDR2 is YFSETQ. The CDR3 runs to 15 residues. The CDR3 DNA sequence: TGCGCCAGCAGCTTTGGGGACAGGGGAAATACTGAAGCTTTCTTT. Its protein is CASSFGDRGNTEAFF.

CDR3 sequence (DNA): TGCAGCGTTGTTAGTCTCCAAAAAGCAGGGGTAATTAATGAAAAACTGTTTTTT. Residues: CSVVSLQKAGVINEKLFF. The chain recombines TRBV29-1 with TRBJ1-4, with D perhaps TRBD1 (6 bases). V was trimmed by 4 bases and J by 4 bases, leaving 25 bases between them. There are 18 residues in the CDR3. Looked up from germline, CDR1 is SQVTM and CDR2 is ANQGSEA.